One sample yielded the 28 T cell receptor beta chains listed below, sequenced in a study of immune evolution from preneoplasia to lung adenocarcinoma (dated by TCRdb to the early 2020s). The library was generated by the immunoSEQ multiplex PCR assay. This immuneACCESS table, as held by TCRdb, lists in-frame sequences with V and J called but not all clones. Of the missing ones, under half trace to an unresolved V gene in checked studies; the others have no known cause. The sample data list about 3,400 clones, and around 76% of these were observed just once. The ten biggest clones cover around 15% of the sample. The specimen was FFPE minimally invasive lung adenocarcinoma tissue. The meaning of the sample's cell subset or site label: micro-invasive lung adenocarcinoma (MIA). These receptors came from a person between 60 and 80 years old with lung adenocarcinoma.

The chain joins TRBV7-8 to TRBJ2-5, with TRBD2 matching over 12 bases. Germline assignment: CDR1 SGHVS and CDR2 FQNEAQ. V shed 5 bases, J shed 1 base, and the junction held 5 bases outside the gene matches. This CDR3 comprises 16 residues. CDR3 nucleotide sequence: TGTGCCAGCAGCCCCAGGACTAGCGGGATCCAAGAGACCCAGTACTTC. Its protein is CASSPRTSGIQETQYF.

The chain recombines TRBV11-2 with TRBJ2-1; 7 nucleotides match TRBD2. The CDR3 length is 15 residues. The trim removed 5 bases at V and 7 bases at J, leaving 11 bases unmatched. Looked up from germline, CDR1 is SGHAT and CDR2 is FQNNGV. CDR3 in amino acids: CASSHEGRADNEQFF. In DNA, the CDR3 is TGTGCCAGCAGCCACGAAGGGAGGGCCGATAATGAGCAGTTCTTC.

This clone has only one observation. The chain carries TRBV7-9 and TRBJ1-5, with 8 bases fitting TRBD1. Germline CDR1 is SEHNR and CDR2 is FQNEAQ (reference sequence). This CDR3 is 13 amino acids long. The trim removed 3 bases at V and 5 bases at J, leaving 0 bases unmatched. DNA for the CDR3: TGTGCCAGCAGCTTGACAGGGGATCAGCCCCAGCATTTT. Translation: CASSLTGDQPQHF.

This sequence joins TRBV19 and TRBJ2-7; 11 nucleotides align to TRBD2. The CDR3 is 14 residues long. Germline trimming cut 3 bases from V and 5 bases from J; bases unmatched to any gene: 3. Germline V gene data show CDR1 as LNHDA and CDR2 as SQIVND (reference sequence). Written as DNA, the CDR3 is TGTGCCAGTAGTATTAGCGGGAGGGCCCACGAGCAGTACTTC. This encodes CASSISGRAHEQYF.

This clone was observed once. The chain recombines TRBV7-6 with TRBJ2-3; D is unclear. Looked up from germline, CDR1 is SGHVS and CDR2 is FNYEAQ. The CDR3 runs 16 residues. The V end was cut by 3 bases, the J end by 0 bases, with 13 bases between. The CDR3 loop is CASSFSGLASTDTQYF. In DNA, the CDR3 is TGTGCCAGCAGCTTTTCCGGGCTCGCTAGCACAGATACGCAGTATTTT.

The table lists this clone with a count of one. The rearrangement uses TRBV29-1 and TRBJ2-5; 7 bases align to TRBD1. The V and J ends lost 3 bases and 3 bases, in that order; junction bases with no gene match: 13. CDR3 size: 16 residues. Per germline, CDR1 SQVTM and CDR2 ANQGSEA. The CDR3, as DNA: TGCAGCGTTGATCCCCTCTCCATCCAGGGGGAAGAGACCCAGTACTTC. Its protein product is CSVDPLSIQGEETQYF. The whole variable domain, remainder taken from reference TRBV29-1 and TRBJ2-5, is SAVISQKPSRDICQRGTSLTIQCQVDSQVTMMFWYRQQPGQSLTLIATANQGSEATYESGFVIDKFPISRPNLTFSTLTVSNMSPEDSSIYLCSVDPLSIQGEETQYFGPGTRLLVL.

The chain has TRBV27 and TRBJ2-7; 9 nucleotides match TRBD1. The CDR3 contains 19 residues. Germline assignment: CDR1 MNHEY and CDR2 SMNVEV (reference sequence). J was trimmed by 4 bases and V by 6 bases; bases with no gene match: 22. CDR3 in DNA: TGTGCCAGCAGCCCCCAAAGGCCGAGGGGGGGACAGGGACTTTACGAGCAGTACTTC. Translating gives CASSPQRPRGGQGLYEQYF.

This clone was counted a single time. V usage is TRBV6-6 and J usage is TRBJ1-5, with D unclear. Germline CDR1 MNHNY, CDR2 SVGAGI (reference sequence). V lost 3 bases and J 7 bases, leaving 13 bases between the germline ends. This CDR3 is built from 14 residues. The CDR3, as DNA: TGTGCCAGCAGTTATGCGCGAATCGAACAGCCCCAGCATTTT. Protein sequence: CASSYARIEQPQHF.

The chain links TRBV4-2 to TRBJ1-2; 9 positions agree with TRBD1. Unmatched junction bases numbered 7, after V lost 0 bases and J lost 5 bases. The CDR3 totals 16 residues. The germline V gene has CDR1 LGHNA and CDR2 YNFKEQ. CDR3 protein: CASSQDTGGASYGYTF. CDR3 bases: TGTGCCAGCAGCCAAGATACAGGGGGCGCTTCTTATGGCTACACCTTC.

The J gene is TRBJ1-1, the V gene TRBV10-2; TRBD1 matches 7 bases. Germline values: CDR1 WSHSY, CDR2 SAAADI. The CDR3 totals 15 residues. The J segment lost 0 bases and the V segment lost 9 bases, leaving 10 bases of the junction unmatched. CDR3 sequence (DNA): TGCGCCAGTAGCGGGACAGCTTTCTTGAACACTGAAGCTTTCTTT. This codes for CASSGTAFLNTEAFF.

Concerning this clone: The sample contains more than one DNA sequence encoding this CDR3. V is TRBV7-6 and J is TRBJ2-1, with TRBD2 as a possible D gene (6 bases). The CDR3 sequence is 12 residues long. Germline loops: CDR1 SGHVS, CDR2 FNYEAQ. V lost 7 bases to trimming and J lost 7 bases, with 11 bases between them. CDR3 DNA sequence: TGTGCCAGCACAGGTGGGGGGAATGAGCAGTTCTTC. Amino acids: CASTGGGNEQFF.

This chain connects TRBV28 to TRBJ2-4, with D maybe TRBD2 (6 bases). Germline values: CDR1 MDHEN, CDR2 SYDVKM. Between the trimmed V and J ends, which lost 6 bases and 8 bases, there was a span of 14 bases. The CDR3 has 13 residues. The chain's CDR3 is CASRLPGADIQYF. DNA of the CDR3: TGTGCCAGCAGGCTACCGGGAGCTGACATTCAGTACTTC.

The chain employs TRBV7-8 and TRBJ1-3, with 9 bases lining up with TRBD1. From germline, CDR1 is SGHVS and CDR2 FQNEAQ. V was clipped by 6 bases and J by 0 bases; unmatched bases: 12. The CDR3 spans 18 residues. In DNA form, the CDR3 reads TGTGCCAGCAGTTCCTCCGGGACAGGGATCGTCTCTGGAAACACCATATATTTT. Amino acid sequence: CASSSSGTGIVSGNTIYF.

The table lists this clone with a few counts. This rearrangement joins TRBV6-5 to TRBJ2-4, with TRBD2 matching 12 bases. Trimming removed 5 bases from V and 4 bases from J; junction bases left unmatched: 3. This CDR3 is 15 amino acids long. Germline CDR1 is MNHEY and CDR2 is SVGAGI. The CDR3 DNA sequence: TGTGCCAGCAGTGGGCTAGCGGGGGGGAAAAACATTCAGTACTTC. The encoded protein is CASSGLAGGKNIQYF.

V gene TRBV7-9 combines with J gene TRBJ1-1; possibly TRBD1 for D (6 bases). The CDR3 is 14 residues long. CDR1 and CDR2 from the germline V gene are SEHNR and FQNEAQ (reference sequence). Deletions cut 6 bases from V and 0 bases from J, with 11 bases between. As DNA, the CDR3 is TGTGCCAGCAGTCCGGACAGCATGAACACTGAAGCTTTCTTT. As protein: CASSPDSMNTEAFF.

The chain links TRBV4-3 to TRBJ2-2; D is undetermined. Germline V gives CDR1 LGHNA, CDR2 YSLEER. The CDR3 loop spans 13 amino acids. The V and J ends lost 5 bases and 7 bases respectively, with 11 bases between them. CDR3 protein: CASSTQFGGELFF. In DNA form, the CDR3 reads TGCGCCAGCAGCACCCAGTTCGGCGGGGAGCTGTTTTTT.

CDR3 loop: CARRHLAVGDTQYF. The CDR3 coding sequence is TGTGCCAGAAGACATCTAGCGGTAGGGGATACGCAGTATTTT. The chain uses TRBV5-3 and TRBJ2-3, with TRBD2 identical over 7 bases. TRBV5-3 is reported as an ORF; its role is uncertain. J was trimmed by 6 bases and V by 5 bases; bases with no gene match: 9. This CDR3 contains 14 residues.

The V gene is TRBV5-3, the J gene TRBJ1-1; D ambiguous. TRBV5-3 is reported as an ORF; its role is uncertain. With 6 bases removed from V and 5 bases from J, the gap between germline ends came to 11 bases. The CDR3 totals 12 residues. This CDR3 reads CARNEWGTEAFF. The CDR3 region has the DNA TGTGCCAGAAATGAATGGGGAACTGAAGCTTTCTTT.

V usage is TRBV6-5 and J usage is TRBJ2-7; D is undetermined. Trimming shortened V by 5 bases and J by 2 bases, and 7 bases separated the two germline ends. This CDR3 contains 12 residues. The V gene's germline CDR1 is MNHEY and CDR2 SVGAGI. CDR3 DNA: TGTGCCAGCAGTGGCGGAGCCTACGAGCAGTACTTC. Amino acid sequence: CASSGGAYEQYF.

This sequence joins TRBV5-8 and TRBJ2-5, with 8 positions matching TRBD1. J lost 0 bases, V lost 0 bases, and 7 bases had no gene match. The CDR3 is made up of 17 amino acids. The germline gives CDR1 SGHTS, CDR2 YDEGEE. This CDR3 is CASSLGQGASYQETQYF. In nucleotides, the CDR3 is TGTGCCAGCAGCTTGGGCCAGGGGGCTTCGTACCAAGAGACCCAGTACTTC.

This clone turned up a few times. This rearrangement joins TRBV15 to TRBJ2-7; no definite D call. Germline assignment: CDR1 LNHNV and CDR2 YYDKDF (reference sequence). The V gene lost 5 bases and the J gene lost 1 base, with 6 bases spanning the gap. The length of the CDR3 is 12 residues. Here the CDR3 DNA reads TGTGCCACCAGCCGCGAGTCCTACGAGCAGTACTTC. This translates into CATSRESYEQYF.

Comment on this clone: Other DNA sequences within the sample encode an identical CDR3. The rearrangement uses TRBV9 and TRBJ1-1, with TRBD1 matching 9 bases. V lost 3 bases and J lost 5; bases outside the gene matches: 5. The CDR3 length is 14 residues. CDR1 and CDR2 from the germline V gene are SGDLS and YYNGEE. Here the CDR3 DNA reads TGTGCCAGCAGCGAACAGGGGGCTGGGACTGAAGCTTTCTTT. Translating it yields CASSEQGAGTEAFF.

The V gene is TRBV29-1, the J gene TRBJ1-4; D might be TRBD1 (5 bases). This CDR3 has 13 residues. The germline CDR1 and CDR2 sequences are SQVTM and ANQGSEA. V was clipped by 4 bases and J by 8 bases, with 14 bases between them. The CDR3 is CSVARGVEEKLFF. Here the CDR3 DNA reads TGCAGCGTTGCAAGGGGCGTCGAGGAAAAACTGTTTTTT.

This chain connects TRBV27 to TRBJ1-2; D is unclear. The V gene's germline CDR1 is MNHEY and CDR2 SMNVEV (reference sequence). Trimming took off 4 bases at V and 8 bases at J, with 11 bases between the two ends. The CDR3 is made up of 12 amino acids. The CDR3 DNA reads TGTGCCAGCAGTTCGACGGGAAACGGCTACACCTTC. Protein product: CASSSTGNGYTF.

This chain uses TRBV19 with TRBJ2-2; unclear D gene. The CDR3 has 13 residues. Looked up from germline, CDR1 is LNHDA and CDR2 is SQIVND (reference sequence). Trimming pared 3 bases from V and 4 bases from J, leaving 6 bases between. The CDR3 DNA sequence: TGTGCCAGTAGTATCGATCTCACCGGGGAGCTGTTTTTT. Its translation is CASSIDLTGELFF.

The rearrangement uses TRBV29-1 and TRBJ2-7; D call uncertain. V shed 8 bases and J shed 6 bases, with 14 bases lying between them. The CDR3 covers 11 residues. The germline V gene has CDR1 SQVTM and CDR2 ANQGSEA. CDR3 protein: CSFRVGFEQYF. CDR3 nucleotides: TGCAGCTTCCGGGTTGGCTTCGAGCAGTACTTC.

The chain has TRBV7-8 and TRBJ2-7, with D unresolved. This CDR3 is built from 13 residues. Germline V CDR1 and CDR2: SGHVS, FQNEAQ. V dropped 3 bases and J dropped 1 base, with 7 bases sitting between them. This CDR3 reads CASSLSTSYEQYF. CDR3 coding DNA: TGTGCCAGCAGCTTGTCGACTTCCTACGAGCAGTACTTC.

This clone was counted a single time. The CDR3 sequence is CATYGAGEPGYTF. The CDR3 DNA is TGTGCCACCTACGGCGCCGGAGAGCCTGGCTACACCTTC. The rearrangement joins TRBV28 to TRBJ1-2; D uncertain. Germline lookup yields CDR1 MDHEN and CDR2 SYDVKM. This CDR3 has 13 residues. V lost 10 bases and J lost 7, with 19 bases in between.